Described below is a single T cell receptor beta chain sequence and its context. Its specificity is not known. These data originate in a study of cytomegalovirus exposure and HLA in healthy donors. Notes on the study in general: The listing of fewer than 200 TCR beta chains classed them as cytomegalovirus-associated. The number of N-insertions in an Asian-associated ancestry cluster was reportedly below the approximately 680-donor mean in a later analysis. Highest at DRB1 and lowest at HLA-C, TCR association rates differed among HLA loci in a later analysis.

Unmatched junction bases numbered 10, after V lost 7 bases and J lost 1 base. The CDR3 runs to 16 residues. Germline CDR1 LNHDA, CDR2 SQIVND (reference sequence). PCR was performed using 60 Vbeta and 13 Jbeta primers. The assay was immunoSEQ multiplex PCR, and TCRdb's table has in-frame clones only and misses some. The table has 210,000 or so clones, 75% to 80% seen once. Sequencing used PBMCs. This clonotype originated in a woman in her twenties or thirties in good health and CMV-seropositive. V is TRBV19 and J is TRBJ2-1; 7 bases match TRBD2. The CDR3 protein is CASTSMREISYNEQFF. CDR3 nucleotides: TGTGCCAGTACCTCGATGCGGGAGATATCCTACAATGAGCAGTTCTTC.